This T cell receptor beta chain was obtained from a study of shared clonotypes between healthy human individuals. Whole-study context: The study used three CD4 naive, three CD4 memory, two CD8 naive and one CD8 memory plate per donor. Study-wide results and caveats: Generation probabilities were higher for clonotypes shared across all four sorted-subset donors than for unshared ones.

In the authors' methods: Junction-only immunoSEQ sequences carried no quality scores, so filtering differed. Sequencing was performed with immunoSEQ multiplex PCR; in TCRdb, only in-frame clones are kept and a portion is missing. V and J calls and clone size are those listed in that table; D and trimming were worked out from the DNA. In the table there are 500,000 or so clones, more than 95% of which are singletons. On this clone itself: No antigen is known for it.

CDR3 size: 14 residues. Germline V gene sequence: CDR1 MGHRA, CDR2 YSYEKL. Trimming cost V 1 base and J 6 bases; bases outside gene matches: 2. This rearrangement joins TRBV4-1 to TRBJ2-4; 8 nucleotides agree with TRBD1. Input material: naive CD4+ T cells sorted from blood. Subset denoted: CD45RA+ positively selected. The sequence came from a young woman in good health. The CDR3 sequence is CASSQGTGRNIQYF. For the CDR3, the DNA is TGCGCCAGCAGCCAAGGGACAGGGAGAAACATTCAGTACTTC.